Listed below are T cell receptor beta chains from one sample, sequenced in a study of cytomegalovirus exposure and HLA in healthy donors. The data were produced by immunoSEQ multiplex PCR, yet TCRdb's version contains in-frame clones alone and is incomplete. Of under 120,000 clones listed, less than 80% are singletons. Material: PBMCs. The receptors were sampled from a woman between 40 and 55 years old in good health and CMV-seronegative. Each CDR3 is given with its conserved first and last residue. A D gene is named only where the DNA matches it firmly. Only some rows state a clone size, as once, few, many or a class for expanded clones.

j_call d_call v_call clone_size cdr3_nt cdr3_aa
TRBJ2-7 TRBD2 TRBV7-9 . TGTGCCAGCAGCTTAGCTCTAGCGGGGGCCCTATTCTACGAGCAGTACTTC CASSLALAGALFYEQYF
TRBJ2-7 TRBD2 TRBV9 . TGTGCCAGCAGCGGATCGGGACTAGAAGGAGAGCAGTACTTC CASSGSGLEGEQYF
TRBJ1-4 . TRBV28 . TGTGCCAGCAGTTTAGAGGAGAAGAGGACTAATGAAAAACTGTTTTTT CASSLEEKRTNEKLFF
TRBJ2-7 . TRBV4-2 . TGTGCCAGCAGCCAAGATACGGGTCAGAACTACGAGCAGTACTTC CASSQDTGQNYEQYF
TRBJ2-7 . TRBV6-1 . TGTGCCAGCAGTGTACACTCCTACGAGCAGTACTTC CASSVHSYEQYF
TRBJ1-3 TRBD1 TRBV10-1 once TGCGCCAGCAGTGGGACAGGGGGCGAAAACACCATATATTTT CASSGTGGENTIYF
TRBJ2-7 . TRBV5-1 . TGCGCCAGCAGCTTGGACGGGACACCCTACGAGCAGTACTTC CASSLDGTPYEQYF
TRBJ1-4 TRBD1 TRBV25-1 . TGTGCCAGCAGTGGGACAGGGCTTCTCGGAAAACTGTTTTTT CASSGTGLLGKLFF
TRBJ1-2 . TRBV5-4 . TGTGCCAGCAGGCTGGGGGGGCGTAACTATGGCTACACCTTC CASRLGGRNYGYTF
TRBJ2-5 . TRBV4-3 . TGCGCCAGCAGCCAAGACGACGGGACAAATCAAGAGACCCAGTACTTC CASSQDDGTNQETQYF